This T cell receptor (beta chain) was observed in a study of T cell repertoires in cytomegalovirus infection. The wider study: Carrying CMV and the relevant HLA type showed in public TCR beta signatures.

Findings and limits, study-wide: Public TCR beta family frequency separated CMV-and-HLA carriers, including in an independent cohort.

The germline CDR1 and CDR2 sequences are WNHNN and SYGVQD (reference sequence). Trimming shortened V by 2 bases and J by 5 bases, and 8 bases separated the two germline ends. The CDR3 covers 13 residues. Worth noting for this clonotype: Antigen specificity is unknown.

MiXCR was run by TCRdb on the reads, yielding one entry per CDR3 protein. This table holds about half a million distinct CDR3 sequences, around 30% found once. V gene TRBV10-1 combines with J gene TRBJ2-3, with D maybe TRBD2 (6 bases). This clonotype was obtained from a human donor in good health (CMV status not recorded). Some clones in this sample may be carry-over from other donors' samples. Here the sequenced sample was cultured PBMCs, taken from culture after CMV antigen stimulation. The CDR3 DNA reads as TGCGCCAGCAGTGAGGCGGGACGAGATACGCAGTATTTT. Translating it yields CASSEAGRDTQYF.